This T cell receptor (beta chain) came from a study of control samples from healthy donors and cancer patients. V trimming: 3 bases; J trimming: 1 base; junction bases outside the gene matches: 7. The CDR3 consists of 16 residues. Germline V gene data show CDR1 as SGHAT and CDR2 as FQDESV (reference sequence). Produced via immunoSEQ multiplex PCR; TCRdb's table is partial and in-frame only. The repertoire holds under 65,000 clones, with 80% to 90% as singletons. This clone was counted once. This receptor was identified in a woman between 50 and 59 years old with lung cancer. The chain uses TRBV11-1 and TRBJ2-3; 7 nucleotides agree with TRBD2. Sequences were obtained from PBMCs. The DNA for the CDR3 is TGTGCCAGCAGCTTTAGGACGGGGGGTGGCACAGATACGCAGTATTTT. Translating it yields CASSFRTGGGTDTQYF.